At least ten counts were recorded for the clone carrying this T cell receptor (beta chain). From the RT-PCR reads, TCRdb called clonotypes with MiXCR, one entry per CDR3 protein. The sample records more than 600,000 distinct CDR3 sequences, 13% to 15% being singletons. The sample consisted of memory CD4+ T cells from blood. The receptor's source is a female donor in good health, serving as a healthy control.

Here the CDR3 reads CAISEAEQSTDTQYF. CDR3 coding DNA: TGTGCCATCAGTGAAGCCGAGCAGAGCACAGATACGCAGTATTTT. The chain couples TRBV10-3 to TRBJ2-3, with D unresolved. Trimming shortened V by 3 bases and J by 0 bases, and 10 bases separated the two germline ends. CDR1 is ENHRY, CDR2 SYGVKD, per germline. CDR3 size: 15 residues.